The entry below gives a single T cell receptor (beta chain) sequence along with its context. The data were obtained in a study of response to subunit inactivated influenza vaccine. The CDR3 runs to 13 residues. V was shortened by 5 bases and J by 6 bases, with 13 bases between the two germline ends. Germline V gives CDR1 DFQATT, CDR2 SNEGSKA (reference sequence). MiXCR, run by TCRdb on the RT-PCR reads, gives a single entry per CDR3 protein. Among about 540,000 distinct CDR3 sequences listed, less than 25% were seen once. The data were also submitted as part of a second study, on T cells expressing NK-cell markers. That investigation notes: Generation of TCR beta cDNA was performed by 5'RACE template switching incorporating UMIs. Sequencing covered eight donors, seven HCMV-seropositive and one seronegative. Of the CD8+ T cell pool in five or six donors, roughly 1.0-8% was accounted for by dominant NKG2C+ clonotypes.

The rearrangement joins TRBV20-1 to TRBJ2-2, with D maybe TRBD2 (6 bases). The receptor was derived from a man between 50 and 59 years old who received an inactivated influenza vaccine. The material sequenced was CD4+ T cells sorted from PBMCs, taken approximately 13 days after vaccination. The CDR3 region is CSALRQRAGELFF. As DNA, the CDR3 is TGCAGTGCTTTACGACAGCGGGCCGGGGAGCTGTTTTTT.